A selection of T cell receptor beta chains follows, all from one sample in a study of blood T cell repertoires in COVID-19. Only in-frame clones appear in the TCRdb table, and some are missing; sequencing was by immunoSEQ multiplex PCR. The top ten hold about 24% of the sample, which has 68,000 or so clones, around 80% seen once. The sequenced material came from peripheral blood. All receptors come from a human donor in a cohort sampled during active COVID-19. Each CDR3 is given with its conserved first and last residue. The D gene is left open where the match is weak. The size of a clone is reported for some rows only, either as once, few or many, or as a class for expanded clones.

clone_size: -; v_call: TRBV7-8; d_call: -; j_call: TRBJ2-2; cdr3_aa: CASGDQGNANTGELFF; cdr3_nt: TGTGCCAGTGGGGACCAGGGGAATGCGAACACCGGGGAGCTGTTTTTT
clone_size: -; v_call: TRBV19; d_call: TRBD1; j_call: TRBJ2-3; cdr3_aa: CASSPGQESTDTQYF; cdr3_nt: TGTGCCAGTAGCCCCGGACAGGAATCCACAGATACGCAGTATTTT
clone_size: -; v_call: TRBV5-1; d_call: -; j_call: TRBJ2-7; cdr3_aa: CASSLGQEVGYEQYF; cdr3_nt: TGCGCCAGCAGCTTGGGACAGGAGGTAGGGTACGAGCAGTACTTC
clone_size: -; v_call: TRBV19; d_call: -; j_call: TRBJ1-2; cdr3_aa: CASNPRDSRSGGYTF; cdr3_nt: TGTGCCAGTAATCCTCGGGACTCACGATCGGGGGGCTACACCTTC
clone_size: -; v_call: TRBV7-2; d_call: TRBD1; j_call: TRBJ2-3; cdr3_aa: CASSLAPGQFNTDTQYF; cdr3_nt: TGTGCCAGCAGCTTAGCCCCGGGACAGTTCAACACAGATACGCAGTATTTT
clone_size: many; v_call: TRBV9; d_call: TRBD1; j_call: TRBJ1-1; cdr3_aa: CASSVVAGGASEAFF; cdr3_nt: TGTGCCAGCAGCGTAGTGGCAGGGGGCGCCTCTGAAGCTTTCTTT
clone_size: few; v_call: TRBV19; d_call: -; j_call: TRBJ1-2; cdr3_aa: CASTYPAGMHYGYTF; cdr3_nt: TGTGCCAGTACCTATCCGGCAGGGATGCACTATGGCTACACCTTC
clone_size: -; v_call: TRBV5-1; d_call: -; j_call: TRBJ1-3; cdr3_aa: CASSLGQGSTGNTIYF; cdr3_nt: TGCGCCAGCAGCTTGGGTCAGGGTTCAACTGGAAACACCATATATTTT
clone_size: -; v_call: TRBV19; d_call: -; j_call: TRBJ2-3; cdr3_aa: CASSKASQDTQYF; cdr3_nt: TGTGCCAGTAGTAAAGCGTCACAAGATACGCAGTATTTT
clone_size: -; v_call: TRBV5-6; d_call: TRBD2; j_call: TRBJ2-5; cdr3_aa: CASSLVSGGWRGETQYF; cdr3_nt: TGTGCCAGCAGCTTAGTTAGCGGGGGTTGGCGAGGGGAGACCCAGTACTTC
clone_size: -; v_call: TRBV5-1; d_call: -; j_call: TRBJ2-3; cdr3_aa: CASSLEDTSTDTQYF; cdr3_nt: TGCGCCAGCAGCTTGGAAGACACCTCCACAGATACGCAGTATTTT
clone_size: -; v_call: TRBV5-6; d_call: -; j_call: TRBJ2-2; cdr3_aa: CASSLASGLFLGELFF; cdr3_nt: TGTGCCAGCAGCTTGGCTTCAGGACTCTTTCTCGGGGAGCTGTTTTTT
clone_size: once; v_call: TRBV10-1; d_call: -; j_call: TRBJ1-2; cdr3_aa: CATARANYGYTF; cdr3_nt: TGCGCCACCGCTAGAGCTAACTATGGCTACACCTTC
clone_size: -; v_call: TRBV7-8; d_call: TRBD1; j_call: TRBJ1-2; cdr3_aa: CASSTRTGGYGYTF; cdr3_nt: TGTGCCAGCAGCACCCGGACAGGGGGCTATGGCTACACCTTC
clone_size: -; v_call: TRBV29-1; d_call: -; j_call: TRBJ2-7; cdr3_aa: CSVVLPTFHTGQYF; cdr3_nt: TGCAGCGTTGTTTTACCCACCTTTCATACGGGGCAGTACTTC
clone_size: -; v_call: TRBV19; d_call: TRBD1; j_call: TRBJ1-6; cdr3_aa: CASNPTWTGSNSPLHF; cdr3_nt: TGTGCCAGTAACCCCACCTGGACAGGGTCTAATTCACCCCTCCACTTT
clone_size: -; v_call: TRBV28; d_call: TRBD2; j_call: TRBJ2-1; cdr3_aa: CASSAMTSGSSNEQFF; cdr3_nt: TGTGCCAGCAGTGCCATGACTAGCGGGAGTAGCAATGAGCAGTTCTTC
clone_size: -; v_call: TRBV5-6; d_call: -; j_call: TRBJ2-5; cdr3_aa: CASSLWVKRGETQYF; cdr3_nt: TGTGCCAGCAGCTTGTGGGTTAAAAGGGGAGAGACCCAGTACTTC
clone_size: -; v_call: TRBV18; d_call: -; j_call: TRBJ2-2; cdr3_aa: CASSPPMGRGRTGELFF; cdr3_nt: TGTGCCAGCTCACCCCCTATGGGCAGGGGAAGAACCGGGGAGCTGTTTTTT
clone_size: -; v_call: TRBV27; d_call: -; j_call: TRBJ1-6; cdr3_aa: CASSFSSLGRERNSPLHF; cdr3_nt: TGTGCCAGCAGTTTTTCCTCCCTTGGGAGGGAGAGAAATTCACCCCTCCACTTT
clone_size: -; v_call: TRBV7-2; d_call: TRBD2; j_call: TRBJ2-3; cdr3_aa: CASSRRGAGGPGDTQYF; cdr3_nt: TGTGCCAGCAGCCGTCGCGGAGCGGGAGGGCCAGGAGATACGCAGTATTTT
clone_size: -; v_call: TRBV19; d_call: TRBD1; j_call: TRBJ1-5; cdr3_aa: CASSTQTGLNQPQHF; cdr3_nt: TGTGCCAGTAGTACTCAGACAGGGTTAAATCAGCCCCAGCATTTT
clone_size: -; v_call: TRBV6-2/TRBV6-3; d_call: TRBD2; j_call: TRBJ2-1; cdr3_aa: CASSDGTSGIINEQFF; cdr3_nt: TGTGCCAGCAGTGACGGGACTAGCGGAATCATTAATGAGCAGTTCTTC
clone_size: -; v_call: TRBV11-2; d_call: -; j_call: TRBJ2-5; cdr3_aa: CASSLAPGQETQYF; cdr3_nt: TGTGCCAGCAGCTTAGCTCCGGGACAAGAGACCCAGTACTTC
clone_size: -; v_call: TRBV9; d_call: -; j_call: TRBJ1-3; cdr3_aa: CASSPGPRRGWKTSGNTIYF; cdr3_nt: TGTGCCAGCAGCCCCGGGCCCCGGCGGGGGTGGAAGACCTCTGGAAACACCATATATTTT
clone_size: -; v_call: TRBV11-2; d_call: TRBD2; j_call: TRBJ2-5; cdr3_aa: CASSLTSGGAKETQYF; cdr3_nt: TGTGCCAGCAGCCTAACTAGCGGGGGGGCAAAAGAGACCCAGTACTTC
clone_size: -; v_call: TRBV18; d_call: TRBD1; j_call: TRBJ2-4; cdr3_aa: CASSPRQGAKNIQYF; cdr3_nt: TGTGCCAGCTCACCTCGACAGGGGGCCAAAAACATTCAGTACTTC
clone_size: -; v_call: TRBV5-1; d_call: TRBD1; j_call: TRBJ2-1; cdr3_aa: CASSSSGWTGGNEQFF; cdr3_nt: TGCGCCAGCAGCTCCTCAGGCTGGACAGGGGGCAATGAGCAGTTCTTC
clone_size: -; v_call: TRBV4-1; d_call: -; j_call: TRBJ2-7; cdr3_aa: CASSQENSGRAYEQYF; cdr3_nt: TGCGCCAGCAGCCAAGAGAATAGCGGCAGGGCCTACGAGCAGTACTTC
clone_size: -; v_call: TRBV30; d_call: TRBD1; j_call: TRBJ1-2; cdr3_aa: CAWSVLGTGGLGYTF; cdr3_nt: TGTGCCTGGAGTGTACTCGGGACAGGCGGTCTTGGCTACACCTTC
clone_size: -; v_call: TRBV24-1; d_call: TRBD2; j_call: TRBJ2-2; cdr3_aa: CATSDGGLAGAVWGTGELFF; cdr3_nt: TGTGCCACCAGTGATGGCGGACTAGCGGGAGCGGTTTGGGGCACCGGGGAGCTGTTTTTT
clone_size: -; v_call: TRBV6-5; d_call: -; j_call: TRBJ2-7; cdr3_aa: CASSYRDKAYEQYF; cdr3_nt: TGTGCCAGCAGTTACAGGGACAAGGCCTACGAGCAGTACTTC
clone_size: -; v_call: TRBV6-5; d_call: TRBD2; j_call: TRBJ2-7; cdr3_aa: CASSSGLAGGLNEQYF; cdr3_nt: TGTGCCAGCAGTTCAGGACTAGCGGGAGGACTGAACGAGCAGTACTTC
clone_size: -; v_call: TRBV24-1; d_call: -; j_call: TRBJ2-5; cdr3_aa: CATSDQQETQYF; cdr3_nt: TGTGCCACCAGTGACCAACAAGAGACCCAGTACTTC
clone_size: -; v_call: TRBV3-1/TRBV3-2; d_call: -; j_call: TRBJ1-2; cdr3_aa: CASSRRDTNYGYTF; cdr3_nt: TGTGCCAGCAGCCGACGGGACACTAACTATGGCTACACCTTC
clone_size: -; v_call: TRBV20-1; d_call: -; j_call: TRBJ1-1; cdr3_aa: CSASQGGGVFF; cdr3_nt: TGCAGTGCCAGTCAGGGAGGAGGTGTTTTCTTT
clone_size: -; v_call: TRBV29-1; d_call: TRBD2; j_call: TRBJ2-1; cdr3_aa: CSFKTSGAYNEQFF; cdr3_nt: TGCAGCTTTAAGACTAGCGGGGCATACAATGAGCAGTTCTTC
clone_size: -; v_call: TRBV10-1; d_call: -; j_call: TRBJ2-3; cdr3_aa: CASSDPSSDTQYF; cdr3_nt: TGCGCCAGCAGTGATCCTAGCTCAGATACGCAGTATTTT
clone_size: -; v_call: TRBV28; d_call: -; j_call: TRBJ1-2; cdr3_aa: CASSFQGLYYGYTF; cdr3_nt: TGTGCCAGCAGTTTTCAGGGTTTGTACTATGGCTACACCTTC
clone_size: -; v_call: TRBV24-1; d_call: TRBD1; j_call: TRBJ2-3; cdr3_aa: CATGDRVYTDTQYF; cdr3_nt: TGTGCCACCGGGGACAGGGTTTACACAGATACGCAGTATTTT
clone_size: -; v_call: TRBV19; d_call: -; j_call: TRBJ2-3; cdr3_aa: CASTSGGLGLDTQYF; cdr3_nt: TGTGCCAGTACCTCTGGCGGGCTAGGACTCGATACGCAGTATTTT
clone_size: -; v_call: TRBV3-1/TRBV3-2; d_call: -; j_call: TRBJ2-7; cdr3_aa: CASSARTEASSYEQYF; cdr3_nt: TGTGCCAGCAGCGCGCGGACAGAGGCAAGCTCCTACGAGCAGTACTTC
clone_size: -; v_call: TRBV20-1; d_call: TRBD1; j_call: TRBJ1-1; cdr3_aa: CSASAGGNTEAFF; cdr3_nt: TGCAGTGCTAGTGCAGGGGGGAACACTGAAGCTTTCTTT
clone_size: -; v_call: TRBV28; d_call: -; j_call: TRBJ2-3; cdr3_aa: CASSSPLGDTQYF; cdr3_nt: TGTGCCAGCAGTTCCCCACTAGGGGATACGCAGTATTTT
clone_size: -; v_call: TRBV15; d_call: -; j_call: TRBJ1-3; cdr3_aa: CATSRGSLLGSSSGNTIYF; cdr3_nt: TGTGCCACCAGCAGAGGGTCCCTGTTGGGCAGTAGCTCTGGAAACACCATATATTTT